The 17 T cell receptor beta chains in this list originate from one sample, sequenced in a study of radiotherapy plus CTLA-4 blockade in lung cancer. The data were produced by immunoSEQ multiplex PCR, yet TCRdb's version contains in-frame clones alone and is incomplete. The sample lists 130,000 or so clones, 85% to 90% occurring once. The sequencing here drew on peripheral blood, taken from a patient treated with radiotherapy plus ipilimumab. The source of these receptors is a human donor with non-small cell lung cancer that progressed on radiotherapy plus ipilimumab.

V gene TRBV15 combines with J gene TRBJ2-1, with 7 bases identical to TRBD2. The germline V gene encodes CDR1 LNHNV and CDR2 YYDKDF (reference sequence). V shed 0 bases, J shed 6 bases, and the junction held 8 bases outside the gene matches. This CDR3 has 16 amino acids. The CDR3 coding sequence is TGTGCCACCAGCAGAGATCTGGGCGGGAGAATCAATGAGCAGTTCTTC. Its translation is CATSRDLGGRINEQFF. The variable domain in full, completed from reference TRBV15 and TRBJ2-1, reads DAMVIQNPRYQVTQFGKPVTLSCSQTLNHNVMYWYQQKSSQAPKLLFHYYDKDFNNEADTPDNFQSRRPNTSFCFLDIRSPGLGDTAMYLCATSRDLGGRINEQFFGPGTRLTVL.

CDR3 sequence (DNA): TGTGCCAGCAGTGACCAAAAACCGGGACAGGGTCCAGAGACCCAGTACTTC. This translates into CASSDQKPGQGPETQYF. The V call is TRBV6-4, the J call TRBJ2-5; 9 bases map to TRBD1. Looked up from germline, CDR1 is MRHNA and CDR2 is SNTAGT. J gave up 4 bases and V 2 bases, and 11 bases lay outside the gene matches. There are 17 residues in the CDR3.

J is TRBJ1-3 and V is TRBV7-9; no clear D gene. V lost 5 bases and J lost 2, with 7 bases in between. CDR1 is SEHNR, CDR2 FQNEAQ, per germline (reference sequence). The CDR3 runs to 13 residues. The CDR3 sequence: CASSPSPGNTIYF. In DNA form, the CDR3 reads TGTGCCAGCAGCCCAAGCCCTGGAAACACCATATATTTT.

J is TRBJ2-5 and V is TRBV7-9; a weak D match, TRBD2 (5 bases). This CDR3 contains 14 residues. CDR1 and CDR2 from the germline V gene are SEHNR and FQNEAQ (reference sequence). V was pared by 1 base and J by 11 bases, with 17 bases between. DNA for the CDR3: TGTGCCAGCAGCTTAGACCCCCAGCCCGGGAAGCAGTACTTC. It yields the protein CASSLDPQPGKQYF.

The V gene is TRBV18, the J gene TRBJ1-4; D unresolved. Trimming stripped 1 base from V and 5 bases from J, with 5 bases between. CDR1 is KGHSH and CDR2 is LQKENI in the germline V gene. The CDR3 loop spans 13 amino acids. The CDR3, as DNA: TGTGCCAGCTCACCACTCGAAAATGAAAAACTGTTTTTT. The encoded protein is CASSPLENEKLFF.

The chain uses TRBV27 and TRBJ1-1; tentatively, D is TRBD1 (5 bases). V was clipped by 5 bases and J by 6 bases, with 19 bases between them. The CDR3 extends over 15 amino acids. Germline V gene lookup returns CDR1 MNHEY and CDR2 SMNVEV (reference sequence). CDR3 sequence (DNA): TGTGCCAGCAGTGGGATCGGGGGATCAATCGCTGAAGCTTTCTTT. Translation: CASSGIGGSIAEAFF.

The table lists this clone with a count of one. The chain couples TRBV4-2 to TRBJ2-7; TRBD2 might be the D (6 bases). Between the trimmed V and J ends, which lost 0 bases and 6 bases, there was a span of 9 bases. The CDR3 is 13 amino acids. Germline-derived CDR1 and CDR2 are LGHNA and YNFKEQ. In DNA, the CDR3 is TGTGCCAGCAGCCAAGAGGAGGGCCTCGAGCAGTACTTC. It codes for CASSQEEGLEQYF.

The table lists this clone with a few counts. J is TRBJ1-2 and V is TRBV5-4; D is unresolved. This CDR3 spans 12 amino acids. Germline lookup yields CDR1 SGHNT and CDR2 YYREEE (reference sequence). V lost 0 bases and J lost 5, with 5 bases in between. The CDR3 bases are TGTGCCAGCAGCTTGGACGAATATGGCTACACCTTC. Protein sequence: CASSLDEYGYTF.

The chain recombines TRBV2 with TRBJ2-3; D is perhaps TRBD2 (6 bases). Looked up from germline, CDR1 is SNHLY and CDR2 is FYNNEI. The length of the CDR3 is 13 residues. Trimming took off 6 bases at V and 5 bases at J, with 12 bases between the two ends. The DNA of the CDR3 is TGTGCCAGCAGGCCCTCGGGGGAAGATACGCAGTATTTT. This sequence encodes CASRPSGEDTQYF.

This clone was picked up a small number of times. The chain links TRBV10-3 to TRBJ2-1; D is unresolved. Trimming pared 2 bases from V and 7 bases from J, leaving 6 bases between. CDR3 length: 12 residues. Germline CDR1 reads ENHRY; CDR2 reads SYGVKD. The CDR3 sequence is CAISEAGNEQFF. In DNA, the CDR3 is TGTGCCATCAGTGAGGCTGGGAATGAGCAGTTCTTC.

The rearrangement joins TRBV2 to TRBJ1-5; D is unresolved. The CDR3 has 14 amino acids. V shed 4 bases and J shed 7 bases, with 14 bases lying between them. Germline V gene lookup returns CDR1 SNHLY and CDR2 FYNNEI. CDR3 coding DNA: TGTGCCAGCAGTGTGGCCGGGTTGGGGCAGCCCCAGCATTTT. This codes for CASSVAGLGQPQHF. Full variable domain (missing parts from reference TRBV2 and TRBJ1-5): EPEVTQTPSHQVTQMGQEVILRCVPISNHLYFYWYRQILGQKVEFLVSFYNNEISEKSEIFDDQFSVERPDGSNFTLKIRSTKLEDSAMYFCASSVAGLGQPQHFGDGTRLSIL.

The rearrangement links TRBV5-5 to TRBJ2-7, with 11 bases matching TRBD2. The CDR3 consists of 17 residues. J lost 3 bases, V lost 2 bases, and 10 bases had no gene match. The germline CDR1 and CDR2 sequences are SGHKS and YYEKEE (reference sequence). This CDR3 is CASSLPQTSGAVYEQYF. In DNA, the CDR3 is TGTGCCAGCAGCTTACCTCAGACTAGCGGGGCCGTCTACGAGCAGTACTTC.

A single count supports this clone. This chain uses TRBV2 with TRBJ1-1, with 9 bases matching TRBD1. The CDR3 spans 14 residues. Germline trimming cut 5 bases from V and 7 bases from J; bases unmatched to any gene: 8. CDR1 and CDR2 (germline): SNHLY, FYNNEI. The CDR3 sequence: CASSLIPGQGEAFF. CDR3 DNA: TGTGCCAGCAGTTTAATACCGGGACAGGGTGAAGCTTTCTTT.

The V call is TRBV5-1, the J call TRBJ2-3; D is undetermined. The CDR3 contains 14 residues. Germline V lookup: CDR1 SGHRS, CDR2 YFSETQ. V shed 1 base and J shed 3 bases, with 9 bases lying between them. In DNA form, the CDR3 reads TGCGCCAGCAGCTTGCACATAAGAACAGATACGCAGTATTTT. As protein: CASSLHIRTDTQYF.

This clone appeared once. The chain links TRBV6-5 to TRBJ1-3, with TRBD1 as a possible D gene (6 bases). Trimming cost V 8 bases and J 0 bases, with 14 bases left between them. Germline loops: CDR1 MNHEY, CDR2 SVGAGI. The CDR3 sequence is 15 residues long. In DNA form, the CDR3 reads TGTGCCAGCTCACCCGTACAGGGCTCTGGAAACACCATATATTTT. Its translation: CASSPVQGSGNTIYF.

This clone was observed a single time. For the CDR3, the DNA is TGTGCCAGCACTGTTGGCGTGAGTGAGCAGTACTTC. This sequence encodes CASTVGVSEQYF. The chain recombines TRBV9 with TRBJ2-7, with D uncertain. Germline loops: CDR1 SGDLS, CDR2 YYNGEE. Trimming removed 6 bases from V and 7 bases from J, with 14 bases in between. The CDR3 consists of 12 residues.

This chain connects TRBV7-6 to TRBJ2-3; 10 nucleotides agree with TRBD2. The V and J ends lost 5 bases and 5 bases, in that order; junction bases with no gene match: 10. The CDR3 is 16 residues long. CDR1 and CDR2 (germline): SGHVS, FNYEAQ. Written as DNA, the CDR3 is TGTGCCAGCAGCACCTCTAGCGGGAGAGGGGGAGATACGCAGTATTTT. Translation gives CASSTSSGRGGDTQYF. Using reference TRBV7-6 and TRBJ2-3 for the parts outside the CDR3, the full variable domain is GAGVSQSPRYKVTKRGQDVALRCDPISGHVSLYWYRQALGQGPEFLTYFNYEAQQDKSGLPNDRFSAERPEGSISTLTIQRTEQRDSAMYRCASSTSSGRGGDTQYFGPGTRLTVL.